This T cell receptor beta chain is from a study of tumor-infiltrating lymphocytes in primary liver carcinoma. With regard to this clonotype: The junction shows a germline mismatch at one end, possibly a read error.

RNA isolated from unsorted whole blood supplied the blood RNA, with germline DNA also extracted. There are 12 residues in the CDR3. Looked up from germline, CDR1 is MNHEY and CDR2 is SVGAGI. The investigators made TCR beta cDNA from approximately 500 ng total RNA, using a constant-region primer. A slightly modified ARM-PCR protocol with three nested multiplex PCR rounds produced these TCR beta libraries. TRBV1-TRBV30 forward primers paired with a C-beta reverse primer were used in the first two PCR rounds, which ran approximately 10 cycles each. MiXCR, applied by TCRdb to the multiplex PCR reads, yields one record per CDR3 protein. The table has about 330,000 distinct CDR3 sequences, almost 65% seen once.

The chain links TRBV6-5 to TRBJ2-7; weak D call: TRBD1 (5 bases). The material sequenced was peripheral blood. This clonotype was sampled from a man aged 35 to 55 with primary liver carcinoma and hepatitis B virus infection. The CDR3 spells CVSSPTTAEQYF. For the CDR3, the DNA is TGTGTCAGCAGTCCGACGACAGCCGAGCAGTACTTC.